This TCR beta chain was profiled in a study of OX40 agonist ivuxolimab in advanced cancers. Germline values: CDR1 KGHSH, CDR2 LQKENI. Trimming removed 5 bases from V and 5 bases from J, with 3 bases in between. The CDR3 is made up of 10 amino acids. Profiling relied on immunoSEQ multiplex PCR, and the TCRdb table lists in-frame clones only, not all of them. The sample contains 120,000 or so clones, roughly 87% of which appear only once. This chain joins TRBV18 and TRBJ1-2; D is unclear. This receptor was taken from an adult with an advanced solid tumor such as melanoma, head and neck, liver or kidney cancer. The specimen comprised CD4+ or CD8+ T cells sorted from blood, sampled in a trial of the OX40 agonist ivuxolimab. CDR3 amino acids: CASSSYGYTF. Here the CDR3 DNA reads TGTGCCAGCTCATCTTATGGCTACACCTTC.